A selection of T cell receptor beta chains follows, all from one sample in a study of T-cell memory formation after mild COVID-19. TCRdb called the 5' RACE reads again in MiXCR, with one record for every CDR3 protein. The sample lists about 430,000 distinct CDR3 sequences, roughly 17% occurring once. Sequenced material: PBMCs or a T cell subset sorted from them (not recorded which). The receptors were gathered from a man aged 18 to 29 who had mild COVID-19 (a few samples of this study predate the infection). Cell type and time point are not known. Each CDR3 is given with its conserved first and last residue. D genes are given only for firm matches. Some rows have no size entry. The others give once, few or many, or a class for an expanded clone.

>NA|TRBJ2-5|NA|TRBV5-5
CASSPGPGSTQYF
TGTGCCAGCAGCCCAGGACCAGGGTCAACCCAGTACTTC
>few|TRBJ2-5|TRBD1|TRBV7-6
CASSLFRDSNQYF
TGTGCCAGCAGCTTATTCCGGGACAGTAACCAGTACTTC
>NA|TRBJ2-1|TRBD2|TRBV4-3
CASSQDVAGGPQFF
TGCGCCAGCAGCCAAGATGTTGCGGGGGGCCCCCAGTTCTTC
>many|TRBJ1-4|NA|TRBV7-2
CASSWGLLGNEKLFF
TGTGCCAGCAGCTGGGGACTACTGGGTAATGAAAAACTGTTTTTT
>many|TRBJ2-2|TRBD2|TRBV9
CASSVSSGGANTGELFF
TGTGCCAGCAGCGTTTCTAGCGGGGGAGCGAACACCGGGGAGCTGTTTTTT
>many|TRBJ1-5|TRBD1|TRBV7-9
CASSLGQGGQPQHF
TGTGCCAGCAGCTTGGGGCAGGGGGGTCAGCCCCAGCATTTT
>NA|TRBJ1-5|NA|TRBV5-6
CASSAAAGGGNQPQHF
TGTGCCAGCAGCGCAGCGGCGGGGGGCGGCAATCAGCCCCAGCATTTT
>few|TRBJ2-5|TRBD2|TRBV4-2
CASSHRRGGPETQYF
TGTGCCAGCAGCCATCGGCGGGGGGGCCCCGAGACCCAGTACTTC
>NA|TRBJ2-6|NA|TRBV5-1
CASNRRSGANVLTF
TGCGCCAGCAATAGGCGATCTGGGGCCAACGTCCTGACTTTC
>NA|TRBJ1-1|NA|TRBV6-2/TRBV6-3
CASSRRTRDTEAFF
TGTGCCAGCAGCCGCCGAACCCGGGACACTGAAGCTTTCTTT
>many|TRBJ2-1|NA|TRBV12-3/TRBV12-4
CASTAYNEQFF
TGTGCCAGCACCGCGTACAATGAGCAGTTCTTC
>few|TRBJ2-1|TRBD2|TRBV7-7
CASSLYGGGANEQFF
TGTGCCAGCAGCCTGTATGGCGGGGGTGCCAATGAGCAGTTCTTC
>NA|TRBJ1-1|NA|TRBV28
CASMDRNTEAFF
TGTGCCAGCATGGACAGGAACACTGAAGCTTTCTTT
>NA|TRBJ1-1|NA|TRBV6-5
CASSYRRRTEAFF
TGTGCCAGCAGTTACCGTCGGCGGACTGAAGCTTTCTTT
>NA|TRBJ2-5|NA|TRBV29-1
CSVDRGRRETQYF
TGCAGCGTTGACAGGGGCCGGCGAGAGACCCAGTACTTC
>NA|TRBJ2-5|NA|TRBV5-1
CASSTPGIIQETQYF
TGCGCCAGCAGCACCCCCGGGATTATCCAAGAGACCCAGTACTTC
>NA|TRBJ1-5|NA|TRBV20-1
CSASGRGYQPQHF
TGCAGTGCTAGCGGGCGGGGATATCAGCCCCAGCATTTT
>few|TRBJ1-4|NA|TRBV20-1
CSAGPGSNEKLFF
TGCAGCGCGGGGCCGGGGTCTAATGAAAAACTGTTTTTT
>once|TRBJ2-5|TRBD2|TRBV7-3
CASSLSRGVSEETQYF
TGTGCCAGCAGCTTATCGCGGGGGGTCTCAGAGGAGACCCAGTACTTC
>few|TRBJ2-2|TRBD1|TRBV9
CASSVGDRGTGELFF
TGTGCCAGCAGCGTCGGAGACAGGGGCACCGGGGAGCTGTTTTTT
>NA|TRBJ1-1|NA|TRBV12-3/TRBV12-4
CASSVGPEAFF
TGTGCCAGCAGTGTGGGGCCTGAAGCTTTCTTT
>few|TRBJ1-1|TRBD1|TRBV7-9
CASSPSQGAITEAFF
TGTGCCAGCAGCCCTAGTCAGGGGGCGATCACTGAAGCTTTCTTT
>NA|TRBJ2-2|NA|TRBV7-2
CASSLNLGGWGNTGELFF
TGTGCCAGCAGCTTAAATTTGGGAGGCTGGGGGAACACCGGGGAGCTGTTTTTT
>many|TRBJ2-3|TRBD2|TRBV28
CASSAGGARPDTQYF
TGTGCCAGCAGCGCGGGGGGGGCCAGACCAGATACGCAGTATTTT
>few|TRBJ2-7|TRBD2|TRBV7-9
CASSFLRGGVNEQYF
TGTGCCAGCAGCTTCCTGCGCGGGGGGGTCAACGAGCAGTACTTC
>many|TRBJ2-6|NA|TRBV7-9
CASSLALSGANVLTF
TGTGCCAGCAGCTTAGCCCTCTCTGGGGCCAACGTCCTGACTTTC
>few|TRBJ2-3|NA|TRBV24-1
CATKDAPGTQYF
TGTGCCACCAAGGACGCCCCGGGTACGCAGTATTTT
>few|TRBJ2-1|NA|TRBV5-6
CASSLARGLFYEQFF
TGTGCCAGCAGCTTGGCCCGGGGGTTGTTCTATGAGCAGTTCTTC
>NA|TRBJ1-2|NA|TRBV12-3/TRBV12-4
CASRQGAGYTF
TGTGCCAGCAGACAGGGTGCTGGCTACACCTTC
>few|TRBJ1-1|NA|TRBV9
CASSAHVDGNTEAFF
TGTGCCAGCAGCGCCCATGTGGATGGGAACACTGAAGCTTTCTTT
>many|TRBJ1-1|NA|TRBV7-9
CASSLTEAFF
TGTGCCAGCAGCTTAACCGAAGCTTTCTTT
>few|TRBJ1-4|NA|TRBV19
CASSPLLGYGGLFF
TGTGCCAGTAGTCCTCTCCTTGGCTACGGCGGACTGTTTTTT
>few|TRBJ2-6|NA|TRBV9
CASSVDSSGANVLTF
TGTGCCAGCAGCGTAGATAGCTCTGGGGCCAACGTCCTGACTTTC
>NA|TRBJ1-2|TRBD1|TRBV15
CATSRSPPGQGAHGYTF
TGTGCCACCAGCAGATCCCCACCGGGACAGGGGGCCCATGGCTACACCTTC
>NA|TRBJ2-7|NA|TRBV2
CASSEYEQYF
TGTGCCAGCAGTGAGTACGAGCAGTACTTC
>NA|TRBJ2-1|TRBD2|TRBV7-8
CASSWGTSSNEQFF
TGTGCCAGCAGCTGGGGGACTAGCAGCAATGAGCAGTTCTTC
>NA|TRBJ1-1|NA|TRBV7-2
CASSLEFTEAFF
TGTGCCAGCAGCTTAGAATTCACTGAAGCTTTCTTT
>NA|TRBJ2-6|NA|TRBV7-2
CASSLRPVGANVLTF
TGTGCCAGCAGCTTGAGACCTGTTGGGGCCAACGTCCTGACTTTC
>NA|TRBJ2-7|NA|TRBV4-1
CASSQGSVRTAEQYF
TGCGCCAGCAGCCAAGGGTCGGTGAGGACCGCCGAGCAGTACTTC
>NA|TRBJ2-3|NA|TRBV9
CASSVVQGWGTDTQYF
TGTGCCAGCAGCGTAGTACAGGGTTGGGGCACAGATACGCAGTATTTT
>few|TRBJ1-2|NA|TRBV7-2
CASSLAPTARGYTF
TGTGCCAGCAGCTTAGCACCGACAGCCAGGGGCTACACCTTC
>few|TRBJ1-6|TRBD1|TRBV5-1
CASSLGTGVSPLHF
TGCGCCAGCAGCTTGGGGACAGGGGTCTCACCCCTCCACTTT
>NA|TRBJ1-6|TRBD1|TRBV7-2
CASSIQGTPLHF
TGTGCCAGCAGCATACAGGGGACACCCCTCCACTTT
>few|TRBJ2-1|TRBD1|TRBV5-1
CASSKGQNNEQFF
TGCGCCAGCAGCAAGGGACAGAACAATGAGCAGTTCTTC
>many|TRBJ2-7|NA|TRBV7-9
CASSMAGNSYEQYF
TGTGCCAGCAGCATGGCGGGCAATTCCTACGAGCAGTACTTC
>NA|TRBJ2-7|NA|TRBV6-5
CASTPTGWVGSSYEQYF
TGTGCCAGCACCCCGACCGGCTGGGTAGGAAGCTCCTACGAGCAGTACTTC
>few|TRBJ1-2|TRBD1|TRBV7-6
CASSLRSGGHGYTF
TGTGCCAGCAGCTTACGGTCAGGGGGCCACGGCTACACCTTC
>few|TRBJ1-2|TRBD1|TRBV20-1
CSASPTGVYGYTF
TGCAGTGCTAGCCCTACAGGGGTCTATGGCTACACCTTC
>few|TRBJ1-2|TRBD1|TRBV19
CASSDPGQSYGYTF
TGTGCCAGTAGTGATCCGGGACAGTCCTATGGCTACACCTTC
>many|TRBJ1-1|NA|TRBV7-2
CASTLLSRNTEAFF
TGTGCCAGCACCCTACTATCGCGCAACACTGAAGCTTTCTTT